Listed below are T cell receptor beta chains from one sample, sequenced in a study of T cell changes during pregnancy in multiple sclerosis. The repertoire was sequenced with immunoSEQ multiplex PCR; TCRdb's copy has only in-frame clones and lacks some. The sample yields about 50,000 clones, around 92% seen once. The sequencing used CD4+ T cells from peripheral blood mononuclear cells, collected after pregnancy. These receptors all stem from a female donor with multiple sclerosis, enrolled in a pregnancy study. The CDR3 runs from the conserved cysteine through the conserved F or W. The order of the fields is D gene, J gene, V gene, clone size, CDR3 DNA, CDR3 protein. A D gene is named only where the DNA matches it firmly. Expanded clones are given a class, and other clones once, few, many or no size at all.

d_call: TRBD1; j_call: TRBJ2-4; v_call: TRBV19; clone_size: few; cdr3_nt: TGTGCCAGTAGTGCCGACAGGGTAGAAAACATTCAGTACTTC; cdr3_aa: CASSADRVENIQYF
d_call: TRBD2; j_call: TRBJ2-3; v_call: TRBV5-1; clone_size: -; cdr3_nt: TGCGCCAGCAGCTTTTTTACTAGCGCGAGCACAGATACGCAGTATTTT; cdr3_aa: CASSFFTSASTDTQYF
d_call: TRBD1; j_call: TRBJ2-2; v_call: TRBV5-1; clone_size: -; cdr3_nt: TGCGCCAGCAGCCCCTTCCCGGGACAGGGGGACACCGGGGAGCTGTTTTTT; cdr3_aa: CASSPFPGQGDTGELFF
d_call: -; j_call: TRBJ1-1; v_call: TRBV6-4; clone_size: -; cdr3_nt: TGTGCCAGCAGAGAGACGGCGGACACTGAAGCTTTCTTT; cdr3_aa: CASRETADTEAFF
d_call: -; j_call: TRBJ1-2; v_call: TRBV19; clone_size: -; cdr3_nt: TGTGCCAGTAGTGGGTTTGGGCAGAACTATGGCTACACCTTC; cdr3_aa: CASSGFGQNYGYTF
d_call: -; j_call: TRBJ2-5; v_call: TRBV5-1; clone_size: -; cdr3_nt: TGCGCCAGCAGCTTACGGGCAGGGGATGGAGAGACCCAGTACTTC; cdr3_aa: CASSLRAGDGETQYF
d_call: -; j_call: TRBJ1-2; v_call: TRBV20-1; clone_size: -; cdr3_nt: TGCAGTGCAGCCGACAGGCTTGGCTACACCTTC; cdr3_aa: CSAADRLGYTF
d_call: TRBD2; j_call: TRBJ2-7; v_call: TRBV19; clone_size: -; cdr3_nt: TGTGCCAGTAGTATAATTCAACTAGCGGATCCCTACGAGCAGTACTTC; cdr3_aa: CASSIIQLADPYEQYF
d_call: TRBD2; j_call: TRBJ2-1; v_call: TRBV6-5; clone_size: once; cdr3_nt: TGTGCCAGCAGTTCAAGCCTAGCGGGAGGGTTTCATGAGCAGTTCTTC; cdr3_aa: CASSSSLAGGFHEQFF
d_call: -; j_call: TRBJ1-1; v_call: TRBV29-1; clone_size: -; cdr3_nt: TGCAGCGTTGAAGATCGTACTGAAGCTTTCTTT; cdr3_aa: CSVEDRTEAFF